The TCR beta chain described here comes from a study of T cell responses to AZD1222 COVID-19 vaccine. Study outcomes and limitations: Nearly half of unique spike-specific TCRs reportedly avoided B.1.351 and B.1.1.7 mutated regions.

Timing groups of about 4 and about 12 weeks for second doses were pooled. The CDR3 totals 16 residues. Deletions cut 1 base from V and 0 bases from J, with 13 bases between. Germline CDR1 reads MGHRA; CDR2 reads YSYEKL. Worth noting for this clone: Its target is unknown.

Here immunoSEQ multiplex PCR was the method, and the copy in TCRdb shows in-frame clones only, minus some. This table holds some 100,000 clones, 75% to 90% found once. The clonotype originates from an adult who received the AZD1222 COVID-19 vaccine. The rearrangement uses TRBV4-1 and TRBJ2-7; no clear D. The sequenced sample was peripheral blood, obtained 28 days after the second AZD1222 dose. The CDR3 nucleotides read TGCGCCAGCAGCCAAGCTGTGGCGCGGAGCTCCTACGAGCAGTACTTC. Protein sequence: CASSQAVARSSYEQYF.